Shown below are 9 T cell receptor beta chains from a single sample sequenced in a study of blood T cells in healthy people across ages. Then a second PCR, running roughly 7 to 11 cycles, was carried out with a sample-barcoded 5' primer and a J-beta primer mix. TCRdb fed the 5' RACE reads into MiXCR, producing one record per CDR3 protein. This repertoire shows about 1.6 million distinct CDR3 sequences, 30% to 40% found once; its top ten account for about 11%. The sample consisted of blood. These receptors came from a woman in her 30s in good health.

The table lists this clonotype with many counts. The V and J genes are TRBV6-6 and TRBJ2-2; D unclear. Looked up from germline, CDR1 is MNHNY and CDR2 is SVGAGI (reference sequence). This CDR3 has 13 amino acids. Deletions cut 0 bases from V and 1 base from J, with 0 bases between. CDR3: CASSYSNTGELFF. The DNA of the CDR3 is TGTGCCAGCAGTTACTCGAACACCGGGGAGCTGTTTTTT.

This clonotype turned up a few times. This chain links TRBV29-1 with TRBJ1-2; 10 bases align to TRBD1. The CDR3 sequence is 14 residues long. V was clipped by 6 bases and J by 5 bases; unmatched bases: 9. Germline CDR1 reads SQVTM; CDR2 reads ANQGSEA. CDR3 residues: CSVDSRTGGYGYTF. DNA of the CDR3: TGCAGCGTGGACAGCCGGACAGGGGGATATGGCTACACCTTC.

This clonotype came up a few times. The CDR3 DNA is TGCAGCGTATCCGGGACAGGGACAGCGGGGGGGCACTACAATGAGCAGTTCTTC. Protein sequence: CSVSGTGTAGGHYNEQFF. The chain employs TRBV29-1 and TRBJ2-1, with D tentatively TRBD2 (10 bases). The CDR3 consists of 18 residues. The V gene's germline CDR1 is SQVTM and CDR2 ANQGSEA. Trimming removed 6 bases from V and 3 bases from J, with 27 bases in between.

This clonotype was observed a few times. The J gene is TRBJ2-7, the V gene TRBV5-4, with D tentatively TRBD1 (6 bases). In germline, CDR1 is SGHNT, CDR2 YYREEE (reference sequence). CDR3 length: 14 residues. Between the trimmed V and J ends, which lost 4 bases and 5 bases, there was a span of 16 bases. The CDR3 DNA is TGTGCCAGCAGCCCCAACCCACAGGGCCACGAGCAGTACTTC. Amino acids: CASSPNPQGHEQYF.

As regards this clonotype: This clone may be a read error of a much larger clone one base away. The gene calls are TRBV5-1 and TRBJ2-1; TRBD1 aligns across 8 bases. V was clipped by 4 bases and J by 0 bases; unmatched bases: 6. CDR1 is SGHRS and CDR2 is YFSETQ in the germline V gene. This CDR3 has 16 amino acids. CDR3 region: CASSVQGAYSYNEQFF. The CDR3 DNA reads TGCGCCAGCAGCGTGCAGGGGGCATACTCCTACAATGAGCAGTTCTTC.

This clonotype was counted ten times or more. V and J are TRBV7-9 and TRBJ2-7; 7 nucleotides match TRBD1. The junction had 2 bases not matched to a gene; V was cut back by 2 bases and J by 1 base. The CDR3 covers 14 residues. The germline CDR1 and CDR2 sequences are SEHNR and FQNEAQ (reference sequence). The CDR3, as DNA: TGTGCCAGCAGCTTACCGGGACAGTCCTACGAGCAGTACTTC. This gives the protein CASSLPGQSYEQYF.

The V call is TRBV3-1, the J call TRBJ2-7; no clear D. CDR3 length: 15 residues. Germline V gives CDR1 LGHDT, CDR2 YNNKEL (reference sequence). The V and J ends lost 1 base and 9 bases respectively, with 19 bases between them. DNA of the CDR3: TGTGCCAGCAGCCAAGTAATAGAACTTACGAGTGGGCAGTACTTC. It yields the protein CASSQVIELTSGQYF.

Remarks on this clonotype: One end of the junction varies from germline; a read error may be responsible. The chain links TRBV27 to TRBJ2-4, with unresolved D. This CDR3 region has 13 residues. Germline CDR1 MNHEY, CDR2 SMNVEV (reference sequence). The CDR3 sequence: CASSFRQTYEQHF. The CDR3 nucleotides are TGTGCCAGCAGTTTTAGGCAGACGTACGAGCAGCACTTC.

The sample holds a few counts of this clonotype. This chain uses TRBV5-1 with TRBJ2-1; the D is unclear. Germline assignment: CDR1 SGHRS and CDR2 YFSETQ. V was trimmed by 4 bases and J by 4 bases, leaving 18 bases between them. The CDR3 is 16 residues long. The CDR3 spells CASSRFWALYYNEQFF. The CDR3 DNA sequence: TGCGCCAGCAGCCGCTTCTGGGCCCTCTATTACAATGAGCAGTTCTTC. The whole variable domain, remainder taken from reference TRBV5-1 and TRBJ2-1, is KAGVTQTPRYLIKTRGQQVTLSCSPISGHRSVSWYQQTPGQGLQFLFEYFSETQRNKGNFPGRFSGRQFSNSRSEMNVSTLELGDSALYLCASSRFWALYYNEQFFGPGTRLTVL.